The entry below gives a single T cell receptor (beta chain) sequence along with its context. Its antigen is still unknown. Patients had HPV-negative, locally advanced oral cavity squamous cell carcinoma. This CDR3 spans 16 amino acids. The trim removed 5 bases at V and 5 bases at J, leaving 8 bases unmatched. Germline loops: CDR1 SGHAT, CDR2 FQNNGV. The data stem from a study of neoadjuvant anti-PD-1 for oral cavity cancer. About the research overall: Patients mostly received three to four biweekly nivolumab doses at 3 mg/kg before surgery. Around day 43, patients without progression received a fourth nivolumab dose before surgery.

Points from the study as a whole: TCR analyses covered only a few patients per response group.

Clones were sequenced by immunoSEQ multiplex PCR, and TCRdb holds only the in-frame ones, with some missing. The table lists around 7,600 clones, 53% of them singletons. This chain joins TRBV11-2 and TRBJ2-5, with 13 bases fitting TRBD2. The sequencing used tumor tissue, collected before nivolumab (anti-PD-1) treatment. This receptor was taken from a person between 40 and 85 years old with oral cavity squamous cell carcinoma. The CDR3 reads CASSPRTSGSLETQYF. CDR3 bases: TGTGCCAGCAGCCCCAGGACTAGCGGGAGCCTCGAGACCCAGTACTTC. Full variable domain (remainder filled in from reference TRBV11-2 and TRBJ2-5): EAGVAQSPRYKIIEKRQSVAFWCNPISGHATLYWYQQILGQGPKLLIQFQNNGVVDDSQLPKDRFSAERLKGVDSTLKIQPAKLEDSAVYLCASSPRTSGSLETQYFGPGTRLLVL.